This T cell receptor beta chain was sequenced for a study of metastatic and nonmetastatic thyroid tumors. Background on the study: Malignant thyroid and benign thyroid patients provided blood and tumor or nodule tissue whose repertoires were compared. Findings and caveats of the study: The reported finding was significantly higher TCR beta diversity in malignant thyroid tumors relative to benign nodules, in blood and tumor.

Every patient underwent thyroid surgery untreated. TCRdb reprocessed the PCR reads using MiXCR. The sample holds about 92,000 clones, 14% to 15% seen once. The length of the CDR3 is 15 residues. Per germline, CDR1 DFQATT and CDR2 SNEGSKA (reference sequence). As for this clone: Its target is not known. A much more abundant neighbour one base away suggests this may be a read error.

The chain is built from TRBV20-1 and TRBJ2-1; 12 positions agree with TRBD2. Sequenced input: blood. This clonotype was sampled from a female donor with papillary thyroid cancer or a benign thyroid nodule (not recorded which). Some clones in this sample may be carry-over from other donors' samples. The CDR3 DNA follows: TGCATTGCTAGAGTCCGGGGACTAGCGGGTAATGAGCAGTTCTTC. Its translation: CIARVRGLAGNEQFF.